The source of this T cell receptor beta chain is a study of blood T cell repertoires in COVID-19. Assay used: immunoSEQ multiplex PCR; TCRdb lists only in-frame clones, some missing. The sample records about 160,000 clones, roughly 93% being singletons. The material sequenced was peripheral blood. The TCR originated in a woman aged 50 to 65 with acute or convalescent COVID-19.

CDR3 sequence (DNA): TGTGCCAGCAGCTTATCGGAGACCCAGTACTTC. Its protein product is CASSLSETQYF. V and J are TRBV13 and TRBJ2-5; D gene ambiguous. Trimming took 2 bases from V and 5 from J, leaving 3 bases between them. Per germline, CDR1 PRHDT and CDR2 FYEKMQ (reference sequence). The CDR3 contains 11 residues.